These T cell receptor beta chains were read from a single sample in a study of T-cell reconstitution after alpha-beta-depleted transplantation in children. TCRdb re-called the PCR reads with MiXCR, one entry per CDR3 protein. The table lists 640,000 or so distinct CDR3 sequences, 16% of them singletons. The sequences come from PBMCs from the stem cell graft donor, collected from the stem cell graft. The receptor set was obtained from a human donor who donated a stem cell graft to a child with acute myeloid leukemia. Each CDR3 is given with its conserved first and last residue. A D gene is named only where the DNA matches it firmly. Size is omitted from some rows. Given values are once, few, many or a class for expanded clones.

NA,TRBV7-2,many,14,TRBJ1-1,CASSLRQMNTEAFF,TGTGCCAGCAGCTTGAGACAAATGAACACTGAAGCTTTCTTT
NA,TRBV6-2/TRBV6-3,many,12,TRBJ2-3,CATTVQPDTQYF,TGTGCCACCACAGTCCAACCAGATACGCAGTATTTT
NA,TRBV6-6,many,11,TRBJ1-1,CASSVFTEAFF,TGTGCCAGCAGTGTATTCACTGAAGCTTTCTTT
TRBD1,TRBV11-2,many,19,TRBJ2-1,CASSLPTSDRGYSYNEQFF,TGTGCCAGCAGCTTACCCACCTCGGACAGGGGGTACTCCTACAATGAGCAGTTCTTC
NA,TRBV7-2,NA,13,TRBJ2-1,CASSTLLRNEQFF,TGTGCCAGCAGCACCCTCCTAAGGAATGAGCAGTTCTTC
NA,TRBV5-6,few,16,TRBJ1-1,CASSLAGEGVNTEAFF,TGTGCCAGCAGCTTGGCGGGGGAGGGAGTGAACACTGAAGCTTTCTTT
TRBD1,TRBV5-1,many,17,TRBJ1-5,CASLPGQSSYSNQPQHF,TGCGCCAGCCTGCCGGGACAGTCAAGTTATAGCAATCAGCCCCAGCATTTT
NA,TRBV12-3/TRBV12-4,many,12,TRBJ2-2,CASNKEAGELFF,TGTGCCTCGAATAAGGAGGCCGGGGAGCTGTTTTTT
NA,TRBV30,few,12,TRBJ2-7,CAWRLPPYEQYF,TGTGCCTGGAGACTACCCCCCTACGAGCAGTACTTC
TRBD1,TRBV3-1,NA,15,TRBJ1-2,CASSQVSGTGDGYTF,TGTGCCAGCAGCCAAGTCTCCGGGACAGGGGATGGCTACACCTTC
TRBD1,TRBV5-1,NA,17,TRBJ1-2,CASSLRPPGQGNYGYTF,TGCGCCAGCAGCTTGCGGCCACCCGGACAGGGGAACTATGGCTACACCTTC
TRBD1,TRBV6-5,many,15,TRBJ2-7,CASSPAGTGGYEQYF,TGTGCCAGCAGTCCAGCCGGGACAGGGGGCTACGAGCAGTACTTC
NA,TRBV29-1,many,11,TRBJ1-1,CSGRGNTEAFF,TGCAGCGGACGGGGGAACACTGAAGCTTTCTTT
TRBD2,TRBV24-1,few,17,TRBJ2-1,CATSDRVSGSSYNEQFF,TGTGCCACCAGTGATCGGGTTAGCGGGAGCTCCTACAATGAGCAGTTCTTC
NA,TRBV7-2,few,14,TRBJ2-3,CASSWLISTDTQYF,TGTGCCAGCAGCTGGCTCATAAGCACAGATACGCAGTATTTT
NA,TRBV6-6,many,13,TRBJ2-1,CASSSTGTNEQFF,TGTGCCAGCAGTTCGACAGGCACCAATGAGCAGTTCTTC
TRBD1,TRBV10-3,many,16,TRBJ2-1,CAISVGPGQGSNEQFF,TGTGCCATCAGTGTCGGACCGGGACAGGGCTCCAATGAGCAGTTCTTC